These 15 T cell receptor beta chains were all obtained from the same sample, sequenced in a study of blood T cell repertoires in COVID-19. Only in-frame clones appear in the TCRdb table, and some are missing; sequencing was by immunoSEQ multiplex PCR. The data show 25,000 to 35,000 clones, approximately 93% seen once. The sample taken for sequencing was peripheral blood. The receptors derive from a woman between 65 and 79 years old with COVID-19, enrolled during active disease.

The V call is TRBV10-3, the J call TRBJ1-1; TRBD1 aligns across 8 bases. This CDR3 has 14 amino acids. Germline-derived CDR1 and CDR2 are ENHRY and SYGVKD. V gave up 7 bases and J gave up 3 bases; unmatched junction bases: 7. As DNA, the CDR3 is TGTGCCATCACCGAGGACAGGGAATACACTGAAGCTTTCTTT. Amino acids: CAITEDREYTEAFF.

The chain couples TRBV29-1 to TRBJ2-7, with D possibly TRBD1 on 5 matching bases. V shed 6 bases and J shed 0 bases, with 15 bases lying between them. Per the germline V gene, CDR1 is SQVTM and CDR2 is ANQGSEA. The CDR3 is 14 residues long. The CDR3 nucleotides are TGCAGCGTAAAACAGGAAGGGCTCTCCTACGAGCAGTACTTC. Translated: CSVKQEGLSYEQYF.

The chain has TRBV9 and TRBJ2-5, with 9 bases lining up with TRBD2. V shed 2 bases and J 4 bases; nucleotides not matched to a gene: 9. The germline V gene has CDR1 SGDLS and CDR2 YYNGEE. This CDR3 region has 16 residues. In nucleotides, the CDR3 is TGTGCCAGCAGCGTGCTAGCGGGGAGTTCGAGAGAGACCCAGTACTTC. Its translation: CASSVLAGSSRETQYF. Using reference TRBV9 and TRBJ2-5 for the parts outside the CDR3, the full variable domain is DSGVTQTPKHLITATGQRVTLRCSPRSGDLSVYWYQQSLDQGLQFLIQYYNGEERAKGNILERFSAQQFPDLHSELNLSSLELGDSALYFCASSVLAGSSRETQYFGPGTRLLVL.

The chain carries TRBV4-3 and TRBJ2-5; D not resolved. The germline V and J ends were trimmed by 0 bases and 5 bases, with 7 bases remaining between them. Germline CDR1 and CDR2: LGHNA and YSLEER. This CDR3 spans 13 amino acids. CDR3 region: CASSQEGWETQYF. The DNA for the CDR3 is TGCGCCAGCAGCCAAGAGGGCTGGGAGACCCAGTACTTC.

The chain links TRBV10-2 to TRBJ1-5; D not resolved. The V end was cut by 3 bases, the J end by 2 bases, with 14 bases between. The CDR3 is made up of 16 amino acids. Germline assignment: CDR1 WSHSY and CDR2 SAAADI. CDR3 sequence: CASSDFGYEGNQPQHF. The CDR3 nucleotides read TGCGCCAGCAGTGATTTTGGGTACGAGGGCAATCAGCCCCAGCATTTT.

A single count supports this clone. This sequence joins TRBV27 and TRBJ2-7; tentatively, D is TRBD1 (5 bases). The ends were cut back, 6 bases at V and 2 bases at J, with 17 bases in the middle. The CDR3 totals 15 residues. Per the germline V gene, CDR1 is MNHEY and CDR2 is SMNVEV (reference sequence). CDR3 bases: TGTGCCAGCAGGACCCAGGGTTCTCCCCCCTACGAGCAGTACTTC. Amino acid sequence: CASRTQGSPPYEQYF.

This sequence joins TRBV3-1 (or the pseudogene TRBV3-2) and TRBJ1-1, with D hard to call. Between the trimmed V and J ends, which lost 1 base and 5 bases, there was a span of 8 bases. Germline loops: CDR1 LGHDT, CDR2 YNNKEL (reference sequence). The CDR3 spans 13 residues. The DNA for the CDR3 is TGTGCCAGCAGCCAAGTATCGGGTACTGAAGCTTTCTTT. Translated: CASSQVSGTEAFF.

The chain is built from TRBV5-1 and TRBJ1-1, with a tentative D call TRBD1 (5 bases). The CDR3 runs 13 residues. Germline V gives CDR1 SGHRS, CDR2 YFSETQ. Deletions cut 2 bases from V and 3 bases from J, with 8 bases between. The chain's CDR3 is CASSFGADTEAFF. CDR3 DNA sequence: TGCGCCAGCAGCTTTGGGGCGGACACTGAAGCTTTCTTT.

The chain couples TRBV5-1 to TRBJ1-1; the D gene is possibly TRBD1 (6 bases). This CDR3 spans 17 amino acids. V gave up 4 bases and J gave up 2 bases, with 21 bases separating them. Germline CDR1 and CDR2: SGHRS and YFSETQ. Here the CDR3 reads CASSQQGVGGANTEAFF. In nucleotides, the CDR3 is TGCGCCAGCAGCCAACAGGGAGTAGGGGGAGCAAACACTGAAGCTTTCTTT.

This sequence joins TRBV7-9 and TRBJ2-7, with TRBD2 as a possible D gene (5 bases). The V and J ends lost 2 bases and 0 bases respectively, with 14 bases between them. The CDR3 sequence is 16 residues long. The germline V gene encodes CDR1 SEHNR and CDR2 FQNEAQ (reference sequence). The CDR3 spells CASSLPFGGLSYEQYF. Here the CDR3 DNA reads TGTGCCAGCAGCTTACCTTTCGGCGGACTCTCCTACGAGCAGTACTTC.

This chain joins TRBV6-1 and TRBJ2-7; 7 positions agree with TRBD2. The germline V gene has CDR1 MNHNS and CDR2 SASEGT. The V gene end was trimmed by 2 bases and the J gene end by 5 bases; junction bases not matched to a gene: 9. The CDR3 runs to 15 residues. CDR3 sequence reads: CASSERRESTHEQYF. The DNA of the CDR3 is TGTGCCAGCAGTGAAAGGCGGGAGTCCACCCACGAGCAGTACTTC.

The chain uses TRBV7-9 and TRBJ1-5; TRBD1 is a possible D gene (5 bases). The CDR3 runs 14 residues. Per the germline V gene, CDR1 is SEHNR and CDR2 is FQNEAQ (reference sequence). The V gene lost 5 bases and the J gene lost 7 bases, with 15 bases spanning the gap. This CDR3 reads CASSESGGVQPQHF. For the CDR3, the DNA is TGTGCCAGCAGCGAATCCGGGGGTGTACAGCCCCAGCATTTT. The full variable domain, rest sourced from reference TRBV7-9 and TRBJ1-5, is DTGVSQNPRHKITKRGQNVTFRCDPISEHNRLYWYRQTLGQGPEFLTYFQNEAQLEKSRLLSDRFSAERPKGSFSTLEIQRTEQGDSAMYLCASSESGGVQPQHFGDGTRLSIL.

The chain has TRBV19 and TRBJ1-4, with D possibly TRBD1 on 6 matching bases. The V end was cut by 7 bases, the J end by 5 bases, with 11 bases between. This CDR3 has 13 residues. The germline CDR1 and CDR2 sequences are LNHDA and SQIVND (reference sequence). The DNA of the CDR3 is TGTGCCAGTATGGAAAGGGGGAATGAAAAACTGTTTTTT. This encodes CASMERGNEKLFF.

The rearrangement links TRBV3-1 (or the pseudogene TRBV3-2) to TRBJ1-6, with 7 bases fitting TRBD1. V shed 4 bases, J shed 10 bases, and the junction held 7 bases outside the gene matches. The CDR3 totals 14 residues. The germline V gene has CDR1 LGHDT and CDR2 YNNKEL (reference sequence). CDR3 in DNA: TGTGCCAGCAGCCGCGACAGGGTCGGATCACCCCTCCACTTT. Encoded protein: CASSRDRVGSPLHF.

This clone was seen a single time. The gene calls are TRBV7-8 and TRBJ1-1; D unclear. Deletions cut 3 bases from V and 8 bases from J, with 13 bases between. The CDR3 spans 13 residues. CDR1 SGHVS and CDR2 FQNEAQ come from the germline V gene. CDR3 loop: CASSFPGLREAFF. CDR3 DNA sequence: TGTGCCAGCAGCTTTCCAGGTCTGAGAGAAGCTTTCTTT.